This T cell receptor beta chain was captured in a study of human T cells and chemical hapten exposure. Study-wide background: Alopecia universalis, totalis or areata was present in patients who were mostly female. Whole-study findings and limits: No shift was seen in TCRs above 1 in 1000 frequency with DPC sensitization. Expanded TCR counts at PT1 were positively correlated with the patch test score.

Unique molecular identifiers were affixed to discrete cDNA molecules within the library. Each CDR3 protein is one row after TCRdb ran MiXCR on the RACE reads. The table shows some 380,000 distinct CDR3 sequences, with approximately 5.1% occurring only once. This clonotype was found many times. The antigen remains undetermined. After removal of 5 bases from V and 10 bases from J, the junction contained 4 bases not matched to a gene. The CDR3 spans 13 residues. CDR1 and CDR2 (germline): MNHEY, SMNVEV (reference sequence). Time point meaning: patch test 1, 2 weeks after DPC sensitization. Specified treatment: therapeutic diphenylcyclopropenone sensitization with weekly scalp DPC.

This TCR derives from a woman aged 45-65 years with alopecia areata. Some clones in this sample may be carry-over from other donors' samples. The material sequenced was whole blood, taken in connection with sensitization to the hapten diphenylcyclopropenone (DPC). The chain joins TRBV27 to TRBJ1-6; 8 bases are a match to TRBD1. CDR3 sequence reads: CASSPQGVSPLHF. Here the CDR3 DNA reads TGTGCCAGCAGTCCACAGGGGGTCTCACCCCTCCACTTT.